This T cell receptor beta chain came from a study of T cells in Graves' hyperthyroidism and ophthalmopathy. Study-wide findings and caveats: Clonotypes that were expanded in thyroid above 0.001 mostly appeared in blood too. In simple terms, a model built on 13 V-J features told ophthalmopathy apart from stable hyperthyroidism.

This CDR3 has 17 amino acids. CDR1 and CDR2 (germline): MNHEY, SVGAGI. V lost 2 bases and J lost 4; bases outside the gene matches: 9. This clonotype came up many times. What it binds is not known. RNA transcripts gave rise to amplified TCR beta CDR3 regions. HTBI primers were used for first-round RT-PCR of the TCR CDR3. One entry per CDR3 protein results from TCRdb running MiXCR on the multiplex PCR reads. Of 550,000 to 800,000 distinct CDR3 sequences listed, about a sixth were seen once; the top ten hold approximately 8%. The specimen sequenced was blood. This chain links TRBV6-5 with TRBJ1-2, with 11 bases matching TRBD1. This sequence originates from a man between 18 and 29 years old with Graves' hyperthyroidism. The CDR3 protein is CASSYRTGGAGVYGYTF. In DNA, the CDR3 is TGTGCCAGCAGTTACAGGACAGGGGGCGCGGGAGTCTATGGCTACACCTTC.